This T cell receptor (beta chain) was found in a study of PD-L1 blockade in urothelial cancer. Looking at the study overall: Patients with male sex and bladder-origin urothelial cancer accounted for about 90% of the 29 enrolled. Blood-derived samples held a median roughly 150,000 T cells.

The CDR3 is 14 residues long. Germline-derived CDR1 and CDR2 are SGHVS and FNYEAQ. Trimming stripped 5 bases from V and 3 bases from J, with 14 bases between. Measured with immunoSEQ multiplex PCR; TCRdb has only the in-frame clones, and not every one. The data contain about 51,000 clones, 70% to 90% of them singletons. Pretreatment sampling and on-treatment sampling together yielded between 1 and 8 samples for each patient. Sequenced material: PBMCs, taken around atezolizumab (anti-PD-L1) treatment. The clonotype was recovered from a man aged 55 to 69 with urothelial cancer. V is TRBV7-6 and J is TRBJ2-7; maybe TRBD1 (6 bases). CDR3 region: CASSHLAGDYEQYF. The CDR3 region has the DNA TGTGCCAGCAGCCATCTGGCAGGGGACTACGAGCAGTACTTC.